The TCR beta chain under discussion was sequenced for a study of OX40 agonist ivuxolimab in advanced cancers. Study-wide background: A partial response was reached by three patients: one with hepatocellular carcinoma and two with cutaneous melanoma. General study points: Partial responders dosed at 0.1-3.0 mg/kg displayed clonal expansion ranking among the lowest. On average, CD8+ T cells had more expanded clones than CD4+.

Assay: immunoSEQ multiplex PCR; the TCRdb copy retains only in-frame clones and omits some. Among about 68,000 clones listed, 91% were seen once. This clone occurred once. Its specificity is not known. Anyone with autoimmune disease history or systemic immunosuppression was excluded. From germline, CDR1 is SNHLY and CDR2 FYNNEI. V gave up 4 bases and J gave up 4 bases; unmatched junction bases: 6. This CDR3 is 14 amino acids long. The sequence was collected from an adult with an advanced solid tumor such as melanoma, head and neck, liver or kidney cancer. The genes are TRBV2 and TRBJ1-2; 7 nucleotides match TRBD1. The specimen comprised CD4+ or CD8+ T cells sorted from blood, sampled in a trial of the OX40 agonist ivuxolimab. This chain's CDR3 is CASSVDRLGYGYTF. CDR3 sequence (DNA): TGTGCCAGCAGTGTGGACAGGCTAGGCTATGGCTACACCTTC.